One T cell receptor beta chain is described in this entry. This record comes from a study of shared clonotypes between healthy human individuals. Trimming removed 1 base from V and 1 base from J, with 10 bases in between. Germline V lookup: CDR1 SEHNR, CDR2 FQNEAQ (reference sequence). This CDR3 comprises 15 residues. Some clones are missing from TCRdb's copy, which holds only in-frame ones; the method was immunoSEQ multiplex PCR. The table lists over 2 million clones, 85% to 95% of them singletons. Naive CD8 cells comprised CD45RO-negative, CCR7-positively selected cells, excluding terminally differentiated effector memory CD45RA+ cells.

The receptor comes from a man aged 18 to 30 in good health. Sequencing was performed on naive CD8+ T cells sorted from blood. The gene calls are TRBV7-9 and TRBJ2-5; a weak D match, TRBD2 (5 bases). The CDR3 DNA follows: TGTGCCAGCAGCTTAGGGCGTGAGGGCCAAGAGACCCAGTACTTC. Translated: CASSLGREGQETQYF. Complete variable domain (other parts from reference TRBV7-9 and TRBJ2-5): DTGVSQNPRHKITKRGQNVTFRCDPISEHNRLYWYRQTLGQGPEFLTYFQNEAQLEKSRLLSDRFSAERPKGSFSTLEIQRTEQGDSAMYLCASSLGREGQETQYFGPGTRLLVL.